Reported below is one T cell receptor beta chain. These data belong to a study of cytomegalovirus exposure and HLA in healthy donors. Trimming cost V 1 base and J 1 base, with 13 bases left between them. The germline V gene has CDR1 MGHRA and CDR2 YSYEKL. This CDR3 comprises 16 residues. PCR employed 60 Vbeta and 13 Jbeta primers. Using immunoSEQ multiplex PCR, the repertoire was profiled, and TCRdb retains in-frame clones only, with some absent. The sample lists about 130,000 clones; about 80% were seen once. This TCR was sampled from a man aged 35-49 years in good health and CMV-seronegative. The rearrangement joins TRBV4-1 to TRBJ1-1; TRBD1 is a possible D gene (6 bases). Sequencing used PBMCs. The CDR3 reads CASSQGVNRANTEAFF. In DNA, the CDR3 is TGCGCCAGCAGCCAAGGAGTAAACAGGGCGAACACTGAAGCTTTCTTT.